What follows is one T cell receptor (beta chain) and its context. The data were obtained in a study of blood T cell repertoires in COVID-19. Study-level information: Spain, Italy and the United States supplied samples that represented acute and convalescent COVID-19. From T cells, B-cell-depleted T cells, or PBMCs came the material, which was cDNA or gDNA.

CDR1 is SGHRS, CDR2 YFSETQ, per germline. This CDR3 comprises 14 residues. V gave up 5 bases and J gave up 7 bases; unmatched junction bases: 8. Study processing details: From reference gene primer amplification, estimates of nucleated cell counts were derived. Measured with immunoSEQ multiplex PCR; TCRdb has only the in-frame clones, and not every one. V, J and clone size were drawn from that table, and D and trimming were deduced from the DNA. The sample yields about 140,000 clones, about 80% seen once. Material for sequencing was peripheral blood. The gene calls are TRBV5-1 and TRBJ1-5; 8 nucleotides agree with TRBD1. This receptor was taken from a human donor in a cohort sampled during active COVID-19. The CDR3 protein is CASRPDRAGQPQHF. As DNA, the CDR3 is TGCGCCAGCAGGCCGGACAGGGCGGGGCAGCCCCAGCATTTT.